This T cell receptor (beta chain) comes out of a study of cytomegalovirus exposure and HLA in healthy donors. Germline-derived CDR1 and CDR2 are SGHRS and YFSETQ. The CDR3 is made up of 16 amino acids. Unmatched junction bases numbered 3, after V lost 2 bases and J lost 5 bases. With 60 Vbeta and 13 Jbeta primers, the PCR was carried out. Produced via immunoSEQ multiplex PCR; TCRdb's table is partial and in-frame only. The table has more than 150,000 clones, roughly 88% seen once. Sequenced: PBMCs. The source of this sequence is a man in his late teens or twenties in good health and CMV-seropositive. This sequence joins TRBV5-1 and TRBJ2-2; 13 bases are shared with TRBD2. CDR3 in amino acids: CASSFTSGGATGELFF. DNA for the CDR3: TGCGCCAGCAGCTTTACTAGCGGGGGGGCGACCGGGGAGCTGTTTTTT. The variable domain in full, completed from reference TRBV5-1 and TRBJ2-2, reads KAGVTQTPRYLIKTRGQQVTLSCSPISGHRSVSWYQQTPGQGLQFLFEYFSETQRNKGNFPGRFSGRQFSNSRSEMNVSTLELGDSALYLCASSFTSGGATGELFFGEGSRLTVL.